This passage covers 14 T cell receptor beta chains from one sample sequenced in a study of blood T cell repertoires in COVID-19. The table came from immunoSEQ multiplex PCR; TCRdb's copy has only in-frame clones and leaves some out. The table has 150,000 to 200,000 clones, roughly 84% seen once. Sequencing used PBMCs or T cells enriched from blood (not recorded which). Source of these receptors: a woman aged 25-40 years who had been exposed to COVID-19.

The chain recombines TRBV10-2 with TRBJ1-1, with D hard to call. Trimming removed 2 bases from V and 11 bases from J, with 12 bases in between. From germline, CDR1 is WSHSY and CDR2 SAAADI. This CDR3 has 12 amino acids. The CDR3, as DNA: TGCGCCAGCAGTGAGGCGTCTCCCTATGCTTTCTTT. Protein sequence: CASSEASPYAFF.

The chain recombines TRBV5-1 with TRBJ1-2, with D tentatively TRBD1 (6 bases). V lost 6 bases to trimming and J lost 3 bases, with 12 bases between them. This CDR3 contains 13 residues. Germline assignment: CDR1 SGHRS and CDR2 YFSETQ. The CDR3 bases are TGCGCCAGCATCGGGGGGCGCGACTATGGCTACACCTTC. Translating gives CASIGGRDYGYTF.

The J gene is TRBJ1-4, the V gene TRBV3-1 (or the pseudogene TRBV3-2); weak D call: TRBD1 (5 bases). CDR3 size: 17 residues. Germline CDR1 and CDR2: LGHDT and YNNKEL (reference sequence). V was cut by 2 bases and J by 2 bases, with 15 bases left in between. The CDR3 sequence is CASSQRSPGLTNEKLFF. Written as DNA, the CDR3 is TGTGCCAGCAGCCAAAGGTCCCCGGGACTTACTAATGAAAAACTGTTTTTT.

This clone was observed a handful of times. DNA for the CDR3: TGTGCCTGGAGTAATTCAGTCCGAGAGCAGTACTTC. Protein: CAWSNSVREQYF. V usage is TRBV30 and J usage is TRBJ2-7, with D unresolved. Trimming took off 2 bases at V and 7 bases at J, with 12 bases between the two ends. This CDR3 spans 12 amino acids. CDR1 is GTSNPN, CDR2 SVGIG, per germline (reference sequence).

This chain connects TRBV30 to TRBJ2-7, with 7 bases lining up with TRBD2. The ends lost 3 bases at V and 2 bases at J; junction bases unmatched: 4. CDR3 length: 13 amino acids. Germline CDR1 reads GTSNPN; CDR2 reads SVGIG (reference sequence). CDR3 residues: CAWRSRGAYEQYF. DNA for the CDR3: TGTGCCTGGAGGTCCCGGGGGGCCTACGAGCAGTACTTC.

This chain links TRBV6-2 or TRBV6-3 with TRBJ2-2; D is unresolved. Per the germline V gene, CDR1 is MNHEY and CDR2 is SVGEGT. V lost 2 bases, J lost 1 base, and 8 bases lay in between. This CDR3 is 15 amino acids long. The CDR3, as DNA: TGTGCCAGCAGTTACGAGGCGGAGAACACCGGGGAGCTGTTTTTT. It specifies CASSYEAENTGELFF.

J is TRBJ1-1 and V is TRBV7-2; D might be TRBD1 (5 bases). The CDR3 runs to 16 residues. Trimming took 2 bases from V and 0 from J, leaving 13 bases between them. Germline CDR1 SGHTA, CDR2 FQGNSA. CDR3 nucleotides: TGTGCCAGCAGCTTATGGAGGGGTCCCATGAACACTGAAGCTTTCTTT. Protein sequence: CASSLWRGPMNTEAFF.

The V gene is TRBV5-1, the J gene TRBJ1-2; D gene unclear. V lost 2 bases, J lost 0 bases, and 11 bases lay in between. The germline V gene has CDR1 SGHRS and CDR2 YFSETQ. The CDR3 is 15 residues long. The CDR3 spells CASSLSRDSNYGYTF. CDR3 sequence (DNA): TGCGCCAGCAGCTTATCCCGAGACTCTAACTATGGCTACACCTTC.

The rearrangement uses TRBV5-8 and TRBJ1-2; no definite D call. The CDR3 loop spans 13 amino acids. The V end was cut by 8 bases, the J end by 0 bases, with 11 bases between. The germline V gene encodes CDR1 SGHTS and CDR2 YDEGEE. In nucleotides, the CDR3 is TGTGCCAGTCCCTCGAGGACTAACTATGGCTACACCTTC. This sequence encodes CASPSRTNYGYTF.

This rearrangement joins TRBV7-6 to TRBJ2-5, with 8 bases fitting TRBD1. Trimming removed 0 bases from V and 7 bases from J; junction bases left unmatched: 7. The CDR3 consists of 15 residues. Germline V gene sequence: CDR1 SGHVS, CDR2 FNYEAQ. The CDR3 nucleotides are TGTGCCAGCAGCTTAGCGATGGACAGGGTGGGGACCCAGTACTTC. As protein: CASSLAMDRVGTQYF.

DNA for the CDR3: TGTGCCAGCAGCCAGGCGGCAACGGGGGGAAGCGAGCAGTACTTC. This gives the protein CASSQAATGGSEQYF. The J gene is TRBJ2-7, the V gene TRBV3-1 (or the pseudogene TRBV3-2); 7 bases fit TRBD2. Germline trimming cut 3 bases from V and 6 bases from J; bases unmatched to any gene: 11. The CDR3 spans 15 residues. Germline V CDR1 and CDR2: LGHDT, YNNKEL (reference sequence).

This clone appeared once. V is TRBV2 and J is TRBJ2-7, with D uncertain. The V and J ends lost 6 bases and 9 bases respectively, with 12 bases between them. Germline V gives CDR1 SNHLY, CDR2 FYNNEI. This CDR3 contains 11 residues. In nucleotides, the CDR3 is TGTGCCAGCAGGGGCCCTATTAGGCAGTACTTC. Translated: CASRGPIRQYF.

This sequence joins TRBV6-5 and TRBJ1-2, with 7 bases fitting TRBD1. This CDR3 is built from 13 residues. Trimming removed 6 bases from V and 8 bases from J; junction bases left unmatched: 9. Germline values: CDR1 MNHEY, CDR2 SVGAGI. CDR3 sequence (DNA): TGTGCCAGCAGGTTTGGGGGACAGATGGGCTACACCTTC. This translates into CASRFGGQMGYTF.

The gene calls are TRBV5-5 and TRBJ2-7; the D is unclear. The V gene's germline CDR1 is SGHKS and CDR2 YYEKEE (reference sequence). This CDR3 spans 12 amino acids. Deletions cut 4 bases from V and 6 bases from J, with 11 bases between. CDR3 loop: CASSTIQSEQYF. The CDR3 nucleotides read TGTGCCAGCAGCACTATACAAAGCGAGCAGTACTTC.